Listed here are 22 T cell receptor beta chains from one sample, sequenced in a study of HIV-infected patients and healthy controls. Whole blood was used without fractionation, so all unsorted peripheral T cells were included. Alpha and beta constant-region primers primed reverse transcription of 500 to 550 ng RNA. Using multiplexing indices, alpha and beta chain libraries were generated apart by chain-specific third strand synthesis. One entry per CDR3 protein, called by TCRdb with MiXCR from the 5' RACE reads. Here the sample spans 19,000 or so distinct CDR3 sequences, about 8.2% being singletons. Sample: blood. The receptor source for this set is an adult in good health.

The chain joins TRBV5-1 to TRBJ2-1; 8 bases match TRBD2. Germline V gene lookup returns CDR1 SGHRS and CDR2 YFSETQ. Trimming removed 0 bases from V and 8 bases from J; junction bases left unmatched: 10. The CDR3 extends over 16 amino acids. The CDR3 reads CASSLEVAGPGDEQFF. CDR3 bases: TGCGCCAGCAGCTTGGAAGTAGCGGGACCTGGGGATGAGCAGTTCTTC.

This clonotype was recorded many times. The chain combines TRBV6-5 with TRBJ2-1; D is possibly TRBD2 (5 bases). Germline values: CDR1 MNHEY, CDR2 SVGAGI. Trimming took 8 bases from V and 3 from J, leaving 14 bases between them. The length of the CDR3 is 14 residues. CDR3 sequence reads: CASVSGDFYNEQFF. For the CDR3, the DNA is TGTGCCAGCGTATCCGGGGATTTCTACAATGAGCAGTTCTTC.

Relative to its sample, this clonotype is medium-sized (0.01 to 0.1%). V and J are TRBV7-2 and TRBJ2-7; 7 bases match TRBD2. The germline V gene encodes CDR1 SGHTA and CDR2 FQGNSA. With 1 base clipped from V and 5 bases from J, the junction kept 5 bases outside the gene matches. The CDR3 is made up of 14 amino acids. The CDR3 bases are TGTGCCAGCAGCTTAGGAGGACTAGGAAACGAGCAGTACTTC. Translated: CASSLGGLGNEQYF.

The chain carries TRBV6-2 or TRBV6-3 and TRBJ1-6, with D unresolved. Germline-derived CDR1 and CDR2 are MNHEY and SVGEGT. Trimming pared 0 bases from V and 7 bases from J, leaving 7 bases between. The CDR3 loop spans 14 amino acids. CDR3 nucleotides: TGTGCCAGCAGTTACTCGGCAGTGAATTCACCCCTCCACTTT. It specifies CASSYSAVNSPLHF.

By share, this clonotype ranks as medium-sized (0.01 to 0.1%). Written as DNA, the CDR3 is TGTGCCAGCAGACCAAGAACCTCAGGGGGCGTATTGAATGAGCAGTTCTTC. Translated, it gives CASRPRTSGGVLNEQFF. The chain couples TRBV5-4 to TRBJ2-1; TRBD1 matches 8 bases. The CDR3 loop spans 17 amino acids. From germline, CDR1 is SGHNT and CDR2 YYREEE (reference sequence). Trimming cost V 5 bases and J 7 bases; bases outside gene matches: 17.

This clonotype appeared many times. The V and J genes are TRBV6-1 and TRBJ2-1; possibly TRBD1 for D (5 bases). The CDR3 runs to 15 residues. Per germline, CDR1 MNHNS and CDR2 SASEGT. Trimming left V 5 bases short and J 2 bases short, with 13 bases between. CDR3 DNA sequence: TGTGCCAGCAGTCCAGGGTACAGTACCTACAATGAGCAGTTCTTC. Amino acid sequence: CASSPGYSTYNEQFF.

By sample share, this clonotype is medium-sized. The rearrangement uses TRBV6-6 and TRBJ2-1, with TRBD2 matching over 14 bases. The CDR3 sequence is 17 residues long. CDR1 is MNHNY and CDR2 is SVGAGI in the germline V gene (reference sequence). V trimming: 4 bases; J trimming: 3 bases; junction bases outside the gene matches: 5. The CDR3 nucleotides read TGTGCCAGCAGTTCGGGACTAGCGGGAGAGTACTACAATGAGCAGTTCTTC. Translated, it gives CASSSGLAGEYYNEQFF.

This clonotype has at least ten counts. The rearrangement uses TRBV10-3 and TRBJ2-7, with 9 bases identical to TRBD1. Germline V gene data show CDR1 as ENHRY and CDR2 as SYGVKD. CDR3 length: 11 residues. Germline trimming cut 10 bases from V and 4 bases from J; bases unmatched to any gene: 2. Here the CDR3 DNA reads TGTGCCACCGGGACAGGGTACGAGCAGTACTTC. Translated, it gives CATGTGYEQYF.

This clonotype was observed a handful of times. The rearrangement uses TRBV10-1 and TRBJ2-3; a weak D match, TRBD2 (6 bases). Germline V gene sequence: CDR1 WNHNN, CDR2 SYGVQD (reference sequence). The V end was cut by 4 bases, the J end by 4 bases, with 12 bases between. The CDR3 runs to 14 residues. CDR3 in amino acids: CASSVNTGADTQYF. The DNA of the CDR3 is TGCGCCAGCAGTGTGAATACGGGGGCAGATACGCAGTATTTT.

CDR3 residues: CSVSNKIHSNQPQHF. The CDR3 bases are TGCAGCGTTTCGAACAAGATTCATAGCAATCAGCCCCAGCATTTT. This chain connects TRBV29-1 to TRBJ1-5; no clear D. The CDR3 consists of 15 residues. The germline CDR1 and CDR2 sequences are SQVTM and ANQGSEA. V lost 5 bases and J 0 bases, leaving 14 bases between the germline ends. The variable domain in full, with the rest retrieved from reference TRBV29-1 and TRBJ1-5, is SAVISQKPSRDICQRGTSLTIQCQVDSQVTMMFWYRQQPGQSLTLIATANQGSEATYESGFVIDKFPISRPNLTFSTLTVSNMSPEDSSIYLCSVSNKIHSNQPQHFGDGTRLSIL.

This clonotype showed up many times. The chain recombines TRBV30 with TRBJ2-7, with 10 bases identical to TRBD2. The ends lost 2 bases at V and 3 bases at J; junction bases unmatched: 4. Germline CDR1 is GTSNPN and CDR2 is SVGIG (reference sequence). CDR3 size: 14 residues. Here the CDR3 reads CAWSRLAGVYEQYF. In DNA form, the CDR3 reads TGTGCCTGGAGTAGGCTAGCGGGGGTCTACGAGCAGTACTTC.

This clonotype was detected many times. The chain combines TRBV10-2 with TRBJ2-7; 8 bases line up with TRBD2. Germline assignment: CDR1 WSHSY and CDR2 SAAADI. The CDR3 runs 14 residues. Trimming took 3 bases from V and 6 from J; bases not matched to a gene: 7. This CDR3 reads CASSEAGLASEQYF. CDR3 DNA: TGCGCCAGCAGTGAAGCAGGACTAGCCTCCGAGCAGTACTTC.

J is TRBJ2-5 and V is TRBV7-2; D unclear. The CDR3 covers 14 residues. The V end was cut by 1 base, the J end by 5 bases, with 11 bases between. Per germline, CDR1 SGHTA and CDR2 FQGNSA. This CDR3 is CASSLGLSSETQYF. The CDR3 DNA is TGTGCCAGCAGCTTAGGGCTTTCTTCGGAGACCCAGTACTTC.

This clonotype was observed at least ten times. The genes are TRBV28 and TRBJ1-6; possible D gene TRBD1, 5 bases. In germline, CDR1 is MDHEN, CDR2 SYDVKM. The CDR3 is 15 residues long. Deletions cut 7 bases from V and 7 bases from J, with 17 bases between. The CDR3 protein is CASTLWSGRNSPLHF. The CDR3 nucleotides are TGTGCCAGCACCCTTTGGTCAGGGAGAAATTCACCCCTCCACTTT.

The sample holds many counts of this clonotype. This sequence joins TRBV29-1 and TRBJ2-7; tentatively, D is TRBD1 or TRBD2 (5 bases each). Trimming took off 7 bases at V and 1 base at J, with 11 bases between the two ends. The CDR3 has 12 residues. CDR1 SQVTM and CDR2 ANQGSEA come from the germline V gene. Written as DNA, the CDR3 is TGCAGCGCAATCGGGGCTTCCTACGAGCAGTACTTC. Protein: CSAIGASYEQYF.

By its share, this clonotype is medium-sized. The rearrangement joins TRBV5-1 to TRBJ2-7; a weak D match, TRBD2 (5 bases). CDR1 SGHRS and CDR2 YFSETQ come from the germline V gene. The CDR3 length is 12 residues. V was cut by 10 bases and J by 7 bases, with 18 bases left in between. DNA for the CDR3: TGCGCCTCGGGCGACATCCCGGGGGAGCAGTACTTC. This gives the protein CASGDIPGEQYF.

This clonotype is labeled medium-sized. The V and J genes are TRBV5-1 and TRBJ2-1; 10 nucleotides match TRBD2. J was trimmed by 7 bases and V by 1 base; bases with no gene match: 5. Germline V CDR1 and CDR2: SGHRS, YFSETQ. The CDR3 sequence is 15 residues long. In DNA form, the CDR3 reads TGCGCCAGCAGCTTGTTGGCTAGCGGGGGAAATGAGCAGTTCTTC. It translates to CASSLLASGGNEQFF.

This clonotype occurred many times. The V gene is TRBV5-1, the J gene TRBJ2-6; 7 nucleotides line up with TRBD1. The CDR3 totals 17 residues. The germline gives CDR1 SGHRS, CDR2 YFSETQ. V lost 1 base, J lost 0 bases, and 4 bases stayed unmatched. Written as DNA, the CDR3 is TGCGCCAGCAGCTTGAAGGGGGCCAGCTCTGGGGCCAACGTCCTGACTTTC. Its translation: CASSLKGASSGANVLTF.

This clonotype has at least ten counts. V gene TRBV6-6 combines with J gene TRBJ2-7; no definite D call. Trimming removed 4 bases at V and 7 bases at J, with 14 bases between. CDR3 length: 13 amino acids. Germline V gives CDR1 MNHNY, CDR2 SVGAGI (reference sequence). CDR3 amino acids: CASSSRVLREQYF. Written as DNA, the CDR3 is TGTGCCAGCAGTTCTCGGGTCCTGAGAGAGCAGTACTTC.

This clonotype was seen many times. V is TRBV19 and J is TRBJ1-5; no reliable D call. CDR1 is LNHDA and CDR2 is SQIVND in the germline V gene (reference sequence). V lost 7 bases, J lost 4 bases, and 11 bases lay in between. The CDR3 runs to 13 residues. CDR3 nucleotide sequence: TGTGCCAGTACTAACAGCGCGAATCAGCCCCAGCATTTT. It codes for CASTNSANQPQHF.

This clonotype was seen ten or more times. The rearrangement uses TRBV6-1 and TRBJ2-1; no definite D call. Germline CDR1 reads MNHNS; CDR2 reads SASEGT. Deletions cut 2 bases from V and 10 bases from J, with 12 bases between. CDR3 length equals 13 residues. The CDR3 nucleotides read TGTGCCAGCAGTGAACAACCCACCCTAGAGCAGTTCTTC. This sequence encodes CASSEQPTLEQFF.

This clonotype was seen many times. The V call is TRBV7-9, the J call TRBJ2-7; 10 bases align to TRBD1. Germline lookup yields CDR1 SEHNR and CDR2 FQNEAQ (reference sequence). There are 14 residues in the CDR3. Trimming took 1 base from V and 6 from J; bases not matched to a gene: 3. The CDR3: CASSLGGQGREQYF. DNA of the CDR3: TGTGCCAGCAGCTTAGGGGGACAGGGGCGCGAGCAGTACTTC.